The clone carrying this T cell receptor beta chain has more than one count but fewer than ten. No antigen is known for it. The authors ran a second PCR of about 6 to 11 cycles using a sample-barcoded 5' primer and a J-beta primer mix. MiXCR was run by TCRdb on the 5' RACE reads, yielding one entry per CDR3 protein. The sample includes approximately 800,000 distinct CDR3 sequences, 20% to 25% seen only once; the top ten take roughly 3.5%. These data are taken from a study of blood T cells in healthy people across ages. In the study overall: About one barcoded TCR beta cDNA was captured per two T cells. Study-wide findings and caveats: The fall in TCR beta diversity per million T cells was roughly linear with age.

V lost 7 bases, J lost 2 bases, and 6 bases lay in between. CDR1 and CDR2 (germline): MDHEN, SYDVKM. The CDR3 sequence is 11 residues long. In addition, the sample was reused for a study of T cells of mothers and their children. That study reports: Three healthy Caucasian mothers, along with their six children, were the donors. Across the analysis, no persistent microchimeric T cell clones were detected.

J is TRBJ2-7 and V is TRBV28; D is unclear. Sequencing input: blood. The TCR sequence derives from a boy aged 5-17 years in good health. As DNA, the CDR3 is TGTGCCAGCAACAGTGCCTACGAGCAGTACTTC. Amino acids: CASNSAYEQYF.